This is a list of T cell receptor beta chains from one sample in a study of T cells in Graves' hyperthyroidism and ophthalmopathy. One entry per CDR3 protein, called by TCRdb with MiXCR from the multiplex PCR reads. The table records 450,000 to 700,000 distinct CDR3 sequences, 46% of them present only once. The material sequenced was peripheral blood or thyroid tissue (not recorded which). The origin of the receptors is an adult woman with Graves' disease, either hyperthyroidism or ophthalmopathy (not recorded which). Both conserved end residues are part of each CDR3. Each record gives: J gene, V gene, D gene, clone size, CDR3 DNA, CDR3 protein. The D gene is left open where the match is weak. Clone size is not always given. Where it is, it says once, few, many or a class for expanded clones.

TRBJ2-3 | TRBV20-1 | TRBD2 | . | TGCAGTGCTAGAGCGGGTAGCGGGTCAGATACGCAGTATTTT | CSARAGSGSDTQYF
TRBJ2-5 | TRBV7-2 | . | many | TGTGCCAGCAGCCAGCGGACTCAAGAGACCCAGTACTTC | CASSQRTQETQYF
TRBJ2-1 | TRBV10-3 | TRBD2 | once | TGTGCCATCAGTGAGTTCCTAGCGGGAAGAAATGAGCAGTTCTTC | CAISEFLAGRNEQFF
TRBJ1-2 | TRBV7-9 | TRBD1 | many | TGTGCCAGCAGCAGGACAGGGGTGGGCTACACCTTC | CASSRTGVGYTF
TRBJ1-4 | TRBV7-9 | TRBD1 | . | TGTGCCAGCACCTCGGGACAGAATGAAAAACTGTTTTTT | CASTSGQNEKLFF
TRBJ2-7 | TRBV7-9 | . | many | TGTGCCACCAAAAGGGATTTGGGAGAGCAGTACTTC | CATKRDLGEQYF
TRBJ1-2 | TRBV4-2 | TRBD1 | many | TGTGCCAGCAGCCAAGATCACAGGGGGGATTATGGCTACACCTTC | CASSQDHRGDYGYTF
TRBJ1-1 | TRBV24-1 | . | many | TGTGCCACCAGTGATTTCAAGAACACTGAAGCTTTCTTT | CATSDFKNTEAFF
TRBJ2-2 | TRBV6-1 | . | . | TGTGCCAGCAGTGAAGAGACAGGGACTGGGGAGCTGTTTTTT | CASSEETGTGELFF
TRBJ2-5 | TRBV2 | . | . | TGTGCCAGCAGTGTAGGGTATGAGGGCAATCAGCCCCAGTACTTC | CASSVGYEGNQPQYF
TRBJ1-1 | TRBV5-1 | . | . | TGCGCCAGCAGCTTGGTATCGGCAGGGTTCACTGAAGCTTTCTTT | CASSLVSAGFTEAFF
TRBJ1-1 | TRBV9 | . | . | TGTGCCAGCAGCGTACGTCCGGATGCGGTTGCTTTCTTT | CASSVRPDAVAFF
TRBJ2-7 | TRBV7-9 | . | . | TGTGCCAGCAGTTTACCCGATAGGAGGGGGGGGATCTACGAGCAGTACTTC | CASSLPDRRGGIYEQYF
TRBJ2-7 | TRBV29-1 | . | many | TGCAGCGTCCCAGGGCCCTACGAGCAGTACTTC | CSVPGPYEQYF
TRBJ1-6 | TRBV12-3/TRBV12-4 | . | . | TGTGCCAGCTCGACTGGGGGCAAATCACCCCTCCACTTT | CASSTGGKSPLHF
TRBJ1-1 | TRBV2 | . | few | TGTGCCACGGAAAAGGGGTCTGGAACTGAAGCTTTCTTT | CATEKGSGTEAFF
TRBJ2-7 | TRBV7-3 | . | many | TGTGCCAGCAGCTTATATCCTAGCGCCTCGCCACCCGGTTACGAGCAGTACTTC | CASSLYPSASPPGYEQYF
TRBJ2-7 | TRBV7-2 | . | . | TGCGCCAGCAGCCAAGAGGCGGGTCCCTACGAGCAGTACTTC | CASSQEAGPYEQYF
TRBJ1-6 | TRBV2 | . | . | TGTGCCAGCAAAGACAGCCACTCCTATAATTCACCCCTCCACTTT | CASKDSHSYNSPLHF
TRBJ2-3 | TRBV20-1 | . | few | TGCAGTGCTAGGAGGGGGGGCACAGATACGCAGTATTTT | CSARRGGTDTQYF
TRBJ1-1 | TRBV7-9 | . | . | TGTGCCAGCAGCGGCGGGACAGCTTTCTTT | CASSGGTAFF
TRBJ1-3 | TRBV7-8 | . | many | TGTGCCAGCAGCTTAACGAGGATGCGAAACACCATATATTTT | CASSLTRMRNTIYF
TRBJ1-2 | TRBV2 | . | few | TGTGCCAGCAGATACCGGGACACCACCTATGGCTACACCTTC | CASRYRDTTYGYTF
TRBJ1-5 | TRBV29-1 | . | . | TGCAGCGTTGCGGAGGGGAACAATCAGCCCCAGCATTTT | CSVAEGNNQPQHF
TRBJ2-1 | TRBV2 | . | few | TGTGCCAGCAGTGAACGGAGGGGGTCCTACAATGAGCAGTTCTTC | CASSERRGSYNEQFF
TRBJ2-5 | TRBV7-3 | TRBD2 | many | TGTGCCAGCAGCTTCGGCGGGAGTTCCGTTGAGACCCAGTACTTC | CASSFGGSSVETQYF
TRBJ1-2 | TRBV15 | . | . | TGTGCCACCAGCAGCCAAGGTCTCGAGGTGGCGGGATATGGCTACACCTTC | CATSSQGLEVAGYGYTF
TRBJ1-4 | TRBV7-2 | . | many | TGTGCCAGCAGCTTAGACTATGAAAAACTGTTTTTT | CASSLDYEKLFF
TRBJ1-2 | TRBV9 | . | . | TGTGCCAGCAGCTTACTTCAGGGCCTTCCAGCTGGCTACACCTTC | CASSLLQGLPAGYTF
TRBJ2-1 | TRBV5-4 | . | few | TGTGCCAGCAGCAGACTAGGGAATGAGCAGTTCTTC | CASSRLGNEQFF
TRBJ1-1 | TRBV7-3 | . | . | TGTGCCAGCAGCGGTCTGTTGGGGACCACCTCGGGCACTGAAGCTTTCTTT | CASSGLLGTTSGTEAFF
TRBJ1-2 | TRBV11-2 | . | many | TGTGCCAGCAGGGCCCTGGGGACTTCGGCGGTTATTAAAGGCTACACCTTC | CASRALGTSAVIKGYTF
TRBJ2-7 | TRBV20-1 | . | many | TGCAGTGCTAGAGATATGGGGCACCAAGAGCAGTACTTC | CSARDMGHQEQYF
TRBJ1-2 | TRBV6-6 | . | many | TGTGCCAGCGAGGCCAGAAATGGCTACACCTTC | CASEARNGYTF
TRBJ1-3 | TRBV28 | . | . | TGTGCCAGCAGGCCCTCGGGGGCGAGTGGAAACACCATATATTTT | CASRPSGASGNTIYF
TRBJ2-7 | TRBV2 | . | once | TGTGCCAGCGCGGGACTTCGATCCTACGAGCAGTACTTC | CASAGLRSYEQYF
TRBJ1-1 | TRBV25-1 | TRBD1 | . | TGTGCCAGCACCAACGACAGGGGGTCTCTGAACACTGAAGCTTTCTTT | CASTNDRGSLNTEAFF